This T cell receptor (beta chain) was sequenced during a study of beta chain features in type 1 diabetes. Regarding this clone: Its antigen remains unidentified.

There was one heparinised blood draw per donor, averaging around 100 mL. Sorting produced populations that all topped 95% purity. Isolated RNA was reverse transcribed in full, so expressed TCRB transcripts were sequenced. Sequenced naive, central memory and regulatory T cell samples produced an average of approximately 3.8 million reads. The table came from immunoSEQ multiplex PCR; TCRdb's copy has only in-frame clones and leaves some out. The table shows more than 300,000 clones, with over 9.5% occurring only once. Findings and caveats of the study: For patients, the naive, central memory and Treg TCRB repertoires appeared more alike than for healthy donors. Patients with Type 1 diabetes showed moderately but significantly shorter TCRB CDR3s in all four CD4+ subsets.

Per the germline V gene, CDR1 is GTSNPN and CDR2 is SVGIG (reference sequence). Trimming cost V 6 bases and J 3 bases, with 18 bases left between them. The CDR3 is 15 residues long. The source material was naive CD4+ T cells from blood. The gene calls are TRBV30 and TRBJ1-5, with D perhaps TRBD1 (6 bases). This sequence originates from a woman aged 18-35 years with type 1 diabetes. The CDR3 bases are TGTGCCTGTTCAGGGGCCGGGGAGTACAATCAGCCCCAGCATTTT. It is translated as CACSGAGEYNQPQHF.